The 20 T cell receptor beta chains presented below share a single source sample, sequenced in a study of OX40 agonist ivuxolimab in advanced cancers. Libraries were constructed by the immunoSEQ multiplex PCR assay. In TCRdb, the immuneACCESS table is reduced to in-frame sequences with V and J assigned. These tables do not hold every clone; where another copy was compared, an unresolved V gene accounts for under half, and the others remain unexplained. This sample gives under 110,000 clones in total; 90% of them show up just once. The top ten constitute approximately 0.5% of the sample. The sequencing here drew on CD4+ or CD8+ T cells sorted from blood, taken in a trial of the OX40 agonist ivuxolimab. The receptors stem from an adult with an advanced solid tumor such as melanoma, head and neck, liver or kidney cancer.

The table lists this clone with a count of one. The CDR3 spells CASSQVSSGDTQYF. The CDR3 region has the DNA TGTGCCAGCAGCCAAGTTTCTTCAGGAGATACGCAGTATTTT. The rearrangement joins TRBV4-2 to TRBJ2-3; no firm D call. Per germline, CDR1 LGHNA and CDR2 YNFKEQ. V gave up 1 base and J gave up 5 bases, with 10 bases separating them. The CDR3 sequence is 14 residues long.

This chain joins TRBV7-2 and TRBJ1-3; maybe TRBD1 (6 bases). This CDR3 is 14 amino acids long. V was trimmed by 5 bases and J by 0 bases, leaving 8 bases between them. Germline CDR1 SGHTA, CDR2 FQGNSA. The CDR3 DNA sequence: TGTGCCAGCAGCCTGGACAGCTCTGGAAACACCATATATTTT. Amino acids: CASSLDSSGNTIYF.

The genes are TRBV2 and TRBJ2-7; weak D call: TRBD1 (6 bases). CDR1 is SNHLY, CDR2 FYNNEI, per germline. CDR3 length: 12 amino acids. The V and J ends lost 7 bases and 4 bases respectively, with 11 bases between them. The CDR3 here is CASTYRDYEQYF. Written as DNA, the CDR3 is TGTGCCAGCACGTACAGGGATTACGAGCAGTACTTC.

The CDR3 sequence: CASSLAATMFSGNTIYF. The DNA for the CDR3 is TGTGCCAGCAGCTTAGCTGCCACCATGTTCTCTGGAAACACCATATATTTT. The chain combines TRBV13 with TRBJ1-3; D gene ambiguous. V lost 1 base and J lost 0, with 13 bases in between. The germline V gene encodes CDR1 PRHDT and CDR2 FYEKMQ (reference sequence). This CDR3 has 17 amino acids. Combining the CDR3 with reference TRBV13 and TRBJ1-3 gives the whole variable domain AAGVIQSPRHLIKEKRETATLKCYPIPRHDTVYWYQQGPGQDPQFLISFYEKMQSDKGSIPDRFSAQQFSDYHSELNMSSLELGDSALYFCASSLAATMFSGNTIYFGEGSWLTVV.

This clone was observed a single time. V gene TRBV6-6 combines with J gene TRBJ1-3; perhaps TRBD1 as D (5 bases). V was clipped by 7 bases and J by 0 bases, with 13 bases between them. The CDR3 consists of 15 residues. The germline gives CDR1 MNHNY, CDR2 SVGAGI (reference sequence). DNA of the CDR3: TGTGCCAGCATCGAACCTACAGGCTCTGGAAACACCATATATTTT. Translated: CASIEPTGSGNTIYF.

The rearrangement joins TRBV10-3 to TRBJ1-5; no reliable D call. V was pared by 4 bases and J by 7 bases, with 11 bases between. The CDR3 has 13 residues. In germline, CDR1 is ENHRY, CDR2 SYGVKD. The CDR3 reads CAISVEEGQPQHF. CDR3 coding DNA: TGTGCCATCAGTGTGGAGGAAGGGCAGCCCCAGCATTTT.

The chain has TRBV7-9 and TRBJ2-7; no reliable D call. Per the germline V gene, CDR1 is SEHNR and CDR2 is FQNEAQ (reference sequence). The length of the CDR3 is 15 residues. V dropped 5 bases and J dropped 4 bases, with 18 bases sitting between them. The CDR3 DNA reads TGTGCCAGCAGCCCCAGAACAGCCCACCATTACGAGCAGTACTTC. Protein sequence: CASSPRTAHHYEQYF.

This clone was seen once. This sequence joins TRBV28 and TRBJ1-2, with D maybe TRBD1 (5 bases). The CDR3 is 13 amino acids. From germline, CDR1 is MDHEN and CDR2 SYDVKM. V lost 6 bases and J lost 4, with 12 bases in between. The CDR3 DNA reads TGTGCCAGCAGCCTGAACGGGGGCTATGGCTACACCTTC. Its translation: CASSLNGGYGYTF.

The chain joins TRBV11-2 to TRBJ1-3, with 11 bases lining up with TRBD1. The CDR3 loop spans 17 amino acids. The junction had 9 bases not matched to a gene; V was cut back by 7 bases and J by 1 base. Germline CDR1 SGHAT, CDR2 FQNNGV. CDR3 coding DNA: TGTGCCAGCAACTCTGAAGGACAGGGGGCGTCTGGAAACACCATATATTTT. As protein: CASNSEGQGASGNTIYF.

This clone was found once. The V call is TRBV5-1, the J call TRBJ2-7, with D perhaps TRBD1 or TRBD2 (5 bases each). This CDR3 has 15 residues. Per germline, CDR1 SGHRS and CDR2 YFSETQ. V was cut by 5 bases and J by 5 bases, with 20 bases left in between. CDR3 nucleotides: TGCGCCAGCAGGACCGGGACGCTTGTGATAGACGAGCAGTACTTC. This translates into CASRTGTLVIDEQYF.

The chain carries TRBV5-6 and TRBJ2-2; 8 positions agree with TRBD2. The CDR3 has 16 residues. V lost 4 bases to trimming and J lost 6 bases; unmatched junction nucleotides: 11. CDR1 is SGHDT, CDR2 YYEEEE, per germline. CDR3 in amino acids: CASSPTAGAGAGELFF. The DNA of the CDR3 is TGTGCCAGCAGCCCAACTGCGGGAGCGGGAGCCGGGGAGCTGTTTTTT.

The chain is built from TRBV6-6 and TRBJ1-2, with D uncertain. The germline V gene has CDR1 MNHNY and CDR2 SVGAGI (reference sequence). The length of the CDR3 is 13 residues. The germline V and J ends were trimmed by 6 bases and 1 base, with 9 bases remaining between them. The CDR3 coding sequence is TGTGCCAGCAGGACCAGGAGTAACTATGGCTACACCTTC. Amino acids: CASRTRSNYGYTF.

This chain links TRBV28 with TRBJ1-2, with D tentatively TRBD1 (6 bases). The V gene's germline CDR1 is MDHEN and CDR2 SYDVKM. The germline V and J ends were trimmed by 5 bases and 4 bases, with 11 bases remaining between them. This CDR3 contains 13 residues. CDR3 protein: CASSRDTIYGYTF. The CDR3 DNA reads TGTGCCAGCAGTCGGGACACCATCTATGGCTACACCTTC.

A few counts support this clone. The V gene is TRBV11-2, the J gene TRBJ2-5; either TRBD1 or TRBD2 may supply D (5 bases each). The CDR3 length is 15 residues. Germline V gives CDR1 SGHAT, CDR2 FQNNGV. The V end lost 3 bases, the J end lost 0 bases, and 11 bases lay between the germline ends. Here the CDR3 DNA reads TGTGCCAGCAGCTTGGGACGGCAGTACCAAGAGACCCAGTACTTC. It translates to CASSLGRQYQETQYF.

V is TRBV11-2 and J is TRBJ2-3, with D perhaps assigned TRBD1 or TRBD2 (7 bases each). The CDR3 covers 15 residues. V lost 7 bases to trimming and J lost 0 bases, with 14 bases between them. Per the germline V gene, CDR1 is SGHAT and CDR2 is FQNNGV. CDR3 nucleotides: TGTGCCAGCATCAGGGGGGGCCACAGCACAGATACGCAGTATTTT. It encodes CASIRGGHSTDTQYF.

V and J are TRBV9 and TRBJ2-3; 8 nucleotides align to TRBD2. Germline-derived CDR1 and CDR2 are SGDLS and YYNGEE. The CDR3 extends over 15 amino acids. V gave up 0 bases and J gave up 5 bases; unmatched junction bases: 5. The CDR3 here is CASSVDGGAVDTQYF. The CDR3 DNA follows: TGTGCCAGCAGCGTAGACGGGGGGGCAGTAGATACGCAGTATTTT.

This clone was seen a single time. The CDR3 is CASSPGNSNQPQHF. The DNA for the CDR3 is TGTGCCAGCTCACCAGGGAACAGCAATCAGCCCCAGCATTTT. The V gene is TRBV18, the J gene TRBJ1-5, with D unclear. The ends were cut back, 2 bases at V and 1 base at J, with 6 bases in the middle. Germline CDR1 KGHSH, CDR2 LQKENI. CDR3 length: 14 amino acids.

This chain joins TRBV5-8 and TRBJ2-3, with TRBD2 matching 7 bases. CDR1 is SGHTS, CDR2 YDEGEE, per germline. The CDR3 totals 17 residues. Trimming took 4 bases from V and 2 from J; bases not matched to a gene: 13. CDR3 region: CASSPLRGTADTDTQYF. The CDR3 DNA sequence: TGTGCCAGCAGCCCTTTGCGGGGGACGGCAGACACAGATACGCAGTATTTT.

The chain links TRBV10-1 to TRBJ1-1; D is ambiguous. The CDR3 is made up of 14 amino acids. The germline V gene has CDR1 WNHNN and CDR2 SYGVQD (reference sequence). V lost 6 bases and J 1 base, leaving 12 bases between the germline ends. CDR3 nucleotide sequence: TGCGCCAGCAGCCGCACGGCGAAGAACACTGAAGCTTTCTTT. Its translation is CASSRTAKNTEAFF.

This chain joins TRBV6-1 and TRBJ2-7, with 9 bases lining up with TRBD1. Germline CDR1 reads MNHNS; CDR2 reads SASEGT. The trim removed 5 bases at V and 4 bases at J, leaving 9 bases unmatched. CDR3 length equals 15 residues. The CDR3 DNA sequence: TGTGCCAGCAGTCCGTACGGACAGGGGCAATACGAGCAGTACTTC. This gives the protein CASSPYGQGQYEQYF.